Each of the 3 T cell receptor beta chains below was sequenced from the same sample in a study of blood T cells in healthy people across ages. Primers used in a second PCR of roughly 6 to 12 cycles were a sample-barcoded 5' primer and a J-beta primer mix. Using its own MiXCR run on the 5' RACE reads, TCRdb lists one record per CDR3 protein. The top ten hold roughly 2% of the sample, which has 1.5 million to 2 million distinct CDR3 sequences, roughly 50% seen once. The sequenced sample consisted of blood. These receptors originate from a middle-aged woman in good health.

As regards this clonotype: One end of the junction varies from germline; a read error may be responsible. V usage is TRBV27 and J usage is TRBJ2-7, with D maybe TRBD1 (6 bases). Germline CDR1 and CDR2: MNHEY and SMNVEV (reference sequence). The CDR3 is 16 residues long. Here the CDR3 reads CAGSSTGRAWSYEQYF. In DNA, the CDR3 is TGTGCCGGCAGTAGTACAGGGCGGGCGTGGTCCTACGAGCAGTACTTC.

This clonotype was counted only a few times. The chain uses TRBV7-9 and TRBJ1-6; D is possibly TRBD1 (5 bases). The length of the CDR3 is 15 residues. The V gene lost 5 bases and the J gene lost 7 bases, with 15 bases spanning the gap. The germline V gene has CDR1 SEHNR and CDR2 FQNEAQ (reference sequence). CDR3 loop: CASSDPRGYNSPLHF. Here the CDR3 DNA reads TGTGCCAGCAGCGATCCCCGGGGGTACAATTCACCCCTCCACTTT.

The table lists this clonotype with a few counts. Here the CDR3 reads CASSYLAGASNQPQHF. CDR3 sequence (DNA): TGTGCCAGCAGTTACTTGGCAGGGGCAAGCAATCAGCCCCAGCATTTT. J is TRBJ1-5 and V is TRBV6-6; D is perhaps TRBD1 (6 bases). This CDR3 is built from 16 residues. CDR1 and CDR2 from the germline V gene are MNHNY and SVGAGI (reference sequence). Trimming left V 1 base short and J 1 base short, with 11 bases between.